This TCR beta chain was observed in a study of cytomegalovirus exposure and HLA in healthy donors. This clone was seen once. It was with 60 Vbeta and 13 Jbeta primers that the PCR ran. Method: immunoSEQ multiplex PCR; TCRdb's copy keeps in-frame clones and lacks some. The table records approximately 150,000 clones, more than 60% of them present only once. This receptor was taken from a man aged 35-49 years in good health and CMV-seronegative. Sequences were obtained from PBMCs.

The chain's CDR3 is CANRRGSGANVLTF. Here the CDR3 DNA reads TGTGCCAACCGAAGGGGGTCTGGGGCCAACGTCCTGACTTTC. This chain links TRBV7-2 with TRBJ2-6; weak D call: TRBD1 (6 bases). The CDR3 runs 14 residues. Germline CDR1 reads SGHTA; CDR2 reads FQGNSA. Deletions cut 10 bases from V and 1 base from J, with 11 bases between.